This TCR beta chain stems from a study of tumor-infiltrating lymphocytes in primary liver carcinoma. At the level of the study: Ranging in age from 30 to 69 years, the patients were men and women. General study points: Tumor tissue displayed a significantly greater top-250-clone fraction than blood (p = 0.039).

The CDR3 loop spans 14 amino acids. Germline CDR1 is MGHRA and CDR2 is YSYEKL. Using a constant-region primer together with ProtoScript II reverse transcriptase, TCR beta cDNA was made from around 500 ng of total RNA. Library construction for TCR beta comprised three nested multiplex PCR rounds performed with slightly modified ARM-PCR. Both of the initial two PCR rounds ran for approximately 11 cycles and employed TRBV1-TRBV30 forward primers alongside a C-beta reverse primer. MiXCR, run by TCRdb on the multiplex PCR reads, gives a single entry per CDR3 protein. The sample shows approximately 88,000 distinct CDR3 sequences, just over 65% of them seen only once. Each 20-30 mg portion of unsorted bulk tissue served as the source for co-extraction of RNA and DNA. For this clonotype: Its specificity is not known. Possible read error: a much larger clone is one base away.

This chain links TRBV4-1 with TRBJ1-2; D ambiguous. The sample taken for sequencing was tumor-adjacent normal liver tissue. The clonotype comes from a man aged 40-50 years with primary liver carcinoma and hepatitis B virus infection. CDR3 nucleotides: TGCGCCAGCAGCCAAGGACCCAGCGCCTATGGCTACCCCTTC. Protein sequence: CASSQGPSAYGYPF.